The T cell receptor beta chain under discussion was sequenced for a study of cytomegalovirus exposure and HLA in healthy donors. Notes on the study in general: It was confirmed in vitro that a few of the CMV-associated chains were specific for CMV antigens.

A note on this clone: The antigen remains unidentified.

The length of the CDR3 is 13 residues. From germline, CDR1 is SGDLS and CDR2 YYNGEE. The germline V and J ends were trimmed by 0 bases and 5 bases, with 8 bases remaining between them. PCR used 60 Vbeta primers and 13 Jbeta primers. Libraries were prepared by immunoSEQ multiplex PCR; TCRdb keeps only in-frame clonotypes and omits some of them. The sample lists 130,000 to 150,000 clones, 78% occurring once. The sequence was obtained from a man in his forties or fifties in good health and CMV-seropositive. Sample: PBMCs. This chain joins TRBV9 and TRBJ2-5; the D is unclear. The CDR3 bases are TGTGCCAGCAGCGTAGGAACCGGGGAGACCCAGTACTTC. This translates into CASSVGTGETQYF.